The 25 T cell receptor beta chains below were found in one sample sequenced in a study of T cell changes during pregnancy in multiple sclerosis. Sequencing used immunoSEQ multiplex PCR; TCRdb keeps in-frame clones, though not all of them. This sample yields under 90,000 clones, of which about 90% are seen a single time; about 1.4% belongs to the top ten. The material sequenced was peripheral blood, taken in the second trimester of pregnancy. The source of these receptors is a female donor in good health, enrolled as a control in a pregnancy study.

J is TRBJ1-1 and V is TRBV5-6, with 8 bases aligning to TRBD1. The CDR3 spans 16 residues. CDR1 SGHDT and CDR2 YYEEEE come from the germline V gene. The junction had 10 bases not matched to a gene; V was cut back by 1 base and J by 5 bases. CDR3 DNA sequence: TGTGCCAGCAGCTTGTCTGCCCGCAGGGGGCTTACTGAAGCTTTCTTT. Its protein is CASSLSARRGLTEAFF. Variable domain in full (rest from reference TRBV5-6 and TRBJ1-1): DAGVTQSPTHLIKTRGQQVTLRCSPKSGHDTVSWYQQALGQGPQFIFQYYEEEERQRGNFPDRFSGHQFPNYSSELNVNALLLGDSALYLCASSLSARRGLTEAFFGQGTRLTVV.

The rearrangement joins TRBV7-8 to TRBJ2-7; TRBD2 agrees at 8 bases. With 5 bases clipped from V and 0 bases from J, the junction kept 9 bases outside the gene matches. This CDR3 comprises 16 residues. The germline V gene encodes CDR1 SGHVS and CDR2 FQNEAQ. The CDR3 region has the DNA TGTGCCAGCAGCCTCCCCGGGACTAGACCCTCCTACGAGCAGTACTTC. As protein: CASSLPGTRPSYEQYF.

The V call is TRBV4-2, the J call TRBJ2-4; perhaps TRBD2 as D (5 bases). Germline values: CDR1 LGHNA, CDR2 YNFKEQ. This CDR3 contains 17 residues. The germline V and J ends were trimmed by 5 bases and 5 bases, with 22 bases remaining between them. CDR3 nucleotides: TGTGCCAGCAGCGGAAGAGGGAAGACCCCCGGCCAAAACATTCAGTACTTC. Amino acid sequence: CASSGRGKTPGQNIQYF.

V is TRBV27 and J is TRBJ1-2, with 9 positions matching TRBD1. The CDR3 is 15 amino acids. The germline V gene has CDR1 MNHEY and CDR2 SMNVEV (reference sequence). With V trimmed by 6 bases and J by 1 base, 6 bases remained unmatched. The CDR3: CASSPGTGLNYGYTF. The CDR3 nucleotides read TGTGCCAGCAGCCCAGGGACAGGGCTTAACTATGGCTACACCTTC.

V gene TRBV2 combines with J gene TRBJ2-1; D is unresolved. V was trimmed by 7 bases and J by 4 bases, leaving 11 bases between them. The CDR3 contains 13 residues. Germline loops: CDR1 SNHLY, CDR2 FYNNEI. CDR3 amino acids: CASKDSLYNEQFF. The CDR3 nucleotides are TGTGCCAGCAAGGATAGCTTGTACAATGAGCAGTTCTTC.

The genes are TRBV5-1 and TRBJ2-3; D is possibly TRBD1 (6 bases). Per germline, CDR1 SGHRS and CDR2 YFSETQ. Deletions cut 5 bases from V and 8 bases from J, with 12 bases between. This CDR3 contains 12 residues. CDR3 sequence reads: CASSAGAGTQYF. The CDR3 DNA is TGCGCCAGCAGTGCAGGGGCCGGTACGCAGTATTTT. The variable domain in full, completed from reference TRBV5-1 and TRBJ2-3, reads KAGVTQTPRYLIKTRGQQVTLSCSPISGHRSVSWYQQTPGQGLQFLFEYFSETQRNKGNFPGRFSGRQFSNSRSEMNVSTLELGDSALYLCASSAGAGTQYFGPGTRLTVL.

This chain uses TRBV19 with TRBJ2-3, with D possibly TRBD2 on 5 matching bases. V lost 5 bases, J lost 0 bases, and 12 bases lay in between. The CDR3 length is 15 residues. Per germline, CDR1 LNHDA and CDR2 SQIVND (reference sequence). DNA for the CDR3: TGTGCCAGTAGTGACGGACTCCCTAGCACAGATACGCAGTATTTT. Translation gives CASSDGLPSTDTQYF.

This clone appeared a single time. The chain is built from TRBV7-8 and TRBJ2-7; 9 bases align to TRBD1. CDR1 and CDR2 from the germline V gene are SGHVS and FQNEAQ. The length of the CDR3 is 17 residues. After removal of 0 bases from V and 2 bases from J, the junction contained 8 bases not matched to a gene. The CDR3 reads CASSLAPLGTGPYEQYF. The DNA for the CDR3 is TGTGCCAGCAGCTTAGCGCCCTTAGGGACAGGGCCCTACGAGCAGTACTTC.

The chain links TRBV11-2 to TRBJ2-1, with TRBD2 matching 11 bases. This CDR3 is 15 amino acids long. V trimming: 5 bases; J trimming: 13 bases; junction bases outside the gene matches: 13. Germline CDR1 and CDR2: SGHAT and FQNNGV. CDR3 in DNA: TGTGCCAGCAGCAGAGATCTAGCGGGGGGCTTTTTTCAGTTCTTC. Translated: CASSRDLAGGFFQFF.

This clone came up once. The chain joins TRBV7-6 to TRBJ2-1, with 15 nucleotides matching TRBD2. The trim removed 4 bases at V and 8 bases at J, leaving 3 bases unmatched. The CDR3 sequence is 15 residues long. Per the germline V gene, CDR1 is SGHVS and CDR2 is FNYEAQ. The CDR3 spells CASSYGLAGGDEQFF. Here the CDR3 DNA reads TGTGCCAGCAGCTATGGACTAGCGGGAGGGGATGAGCAGTTCTTC.

V is TRBV5-1 and J is TRBJ1-2; 8 bases fit TRBD1. Germline loops: CDR1 SGHRS, CDR2 YFSETQ. Unmatched junction bases numbered 14, after V lost 4 bases and J lost 0 bases. The CDR3 totals 18 residues. This chain's CDR3 is CASSPSLPLQGANYGYTF. In nucleotides, the CDR3 is TGCGCCAGCAGCCCCTCCCTCCCTTTACAGGGGGCTAACTATGGCTACACCTTC.

The rearrangement uses TRBV5-1 and TRBJ2-4, with TRBD1 matching over 9 bases. With V trimmed by 4 bases and J by 7 bases, 3 bases remained unmatched. The CDR3 runs 13 residues. Germline CDR1 and CDR2: SGHRS and YFSETQ. The CDR3 DNA reads as TGCGCCAGCAGCGACGGGACAGGGAACATTCAGTACTTC. It codes for CASSDGTGNIQYF. Looking up the rest from reference TRBV5-1 and TRBJ2-4 gives the full variable domain: KAGVTQTPRYLIKTRGQQVTLSCSPISGHRSVSWYQQTPGQGLQFLFEYFSETQRNKGNFPGRFSGRQFSNSRSEMNVSTLELGDSALYLCASSDGTGNIQYFGAGTRLSVL.

The chain uses TRBV7-9 and TRBJ2-1, with 12 nucleotides matching TRBD2. There are 17 residues in the CDR3. CDR1 and CDR2 from the germline V gene are SEHNR and FQNEAQ (reference sequence). V lost 1 base, J lost 7 bases, and 8 bases stayed unmatched. In DNA form, the CDR3 reads TGTGCCAGCAGCTTAGATTCTAGCGGGGGGGCCTTAAATGAGCAGTTCTTC. It specifies CASSLDSSGGALNEQFF.

The rearrangement uses TRBV7-6 and TRBJ1-4; D possibly corresponds to TRBD1 (5 bases). The V end was cut by 3 bases, the J end by 6 bases, with 11 bases between. The CDR3 totals 14 residues. The V gene's germline CDR1 is SGHVS and CDR2 FNYEAQ. The CDR3 region is CASSLPRDDEKLFF. CDR3 nucleotide sequence: TGTGCCAGCAGCTTGCCCAGGGATGATGAAAAACTGTTTTTT.

The CDR3 region has the DNA TGCGCCAGCAGCCCGTCAGGAGGTCCGTCTGAGCAGTACTTC. Its protein is CASSPSGGPSEQYF. V and J are TRBV4-1 and TRBJ2-7; tentative D call: TRBD2 (5 bases). The V gene's germline CDR1 is MGHRA and CDR2 YSYEKL. The CDR3 is 14 amino acids. V gave up 4 bases and J gave up 7 bases, with 17 bases separating them.

The chain carries TRBV4-1 and TRBJ2-5; D remains unclear. Germline assignment: CDR1 MGHRA and CDR2 YSYEKL. This CDR3 is built from 15 residues. V lost 2 bases, J lost 2 bases, and 12 bases lay in between. The CDR3: CASSQLPNVQETQYF. CDR3 sequence (DNA): TGCGCCAGCAGCCAACTACCGAATGTTCAAGAGACCCAGTACTTC.

This chain links TRBV18 with TRBJ1-4, with a weak D call TRBD1 (5 bases). Germline CDR1 KGHSH, CDR2 LQKENI. V was trimmed by 6 bases and J by 5 bases, leaving 13 bases between them. There are 14 residues in the CDR3. CDR3 coding DNA: TGTGCCAGCTCTATGACAGACAAGAATGAAAAACTGTTTTTT. It codes for CASSMTDKNEKLFF.

The V and J genes are TRBV4-3 and TRBJ2-6, with 7 bases identical to TRBD2. V shed 1 base and J 0 bases; nucleotides not matched to a gene: 6. The CDR3 contains 18 residues. The germline CDR1 and CDR2 sequences are LGHNA and YSLEER. CDR3 bases: TGCGCCAGCAGCCAAGTGGGGGAGGGCAGCTCTGGGGCCAACGTCCTGACTTTC. Its translation: CASSQVGEGSSGANVLTF.

For the CDR3, the DNA is TGTGCCAGCAGCCCCACGCCCGGGACTAGCGGGTCGCAGTACTTC. Amino acid sequence: CASSPTPGTSGSQYF. This sequence joins TRBV7-2 and TRBJ2-7; 12 nucleotides align to TRBD2. The CDR3 runs to 15 residues. In germline, CDR1 is SGHTA, CDR2 FQGNSA. Trimming took 5 bases from V and 9 from J; bases not matched to a gene: 11. The full variable domain, with the rest looked up from reference TRBV7-2 and TRBJ2-7, is GAGVSQSPSNKVTEKGKDVELRCDPISGHTALYWYRQSLGQGLEFLIYFQGNSAPDKSGLPSDRFSAERTGGSVSTLTIQRTQQEDSAVYLCASSPTPGTSGSQYFGPGTRLTVT.

J is TRBJ2-1 and V is TRBV4-1, with TRBD2 identical over 8 bases. CDR3 length: 15 residues. The trim removed 7 bases at V and 2 bases at J, leaving 7 bases unmatched. Germline V gene sequence: CDR1 MGHRA, CDR2 YSYEKL. This CDR3 reads CASTDTGGPYNEQFF. In DNA, the CDR3 is TGCGCCAGCACCGACACGGGAGGGCCCTACAATGAGCAGTTCTTC.

This chain uses TRBV28 with TRBJ2-4; 11 bases agree with TRBD1. CDR1 and CDR2 from the germline V gene are MDHEN and SYDVKM. The trim removed 5 bases at V and 3 bases at J, leaving 12 bases unmatched. CDR3 length: 18 residues. CDR3 residues: CASSPHRTGGAGKNIQYF. The CDR3 DNA reads TGTGCCAGCAGTCCCCATAGGACAGGGGGCGCGGGCAAAAACATTCAGTACTTC.

This clone showed up just once. The chain uses TRBV29-1 and TRBJ2-1, with 9 bases that match TRBD2. This CDR3 comprises 15 residues. The trim removed 3 bases at V and 4 bases at J, leaving 7 bases unmatched. CDR1 is SQVTM, CDR2 ANQGSEA, per germline. The CDR3 is CSVESRLAVYNEQFF. In DNA, the CDR3 is TGCAGCGTTGAGTCACGACTAGCGGTTTACAATGAGCAGTTCTTC.

The chain links TRBV5-1 to TRBJ1-1, with 8 nucleotides matching TRBD1. Germline values: CDR1 SGHRS, CDR2 YFSETQ. J lost 4 bases, V lost 0 bases, and 8 bases had no gene match. The CDR3 is 16 residues long. CDR3 sequence (DNA): TGCGCCAGCAGCTTGGCTCAGGGGGCGCTAGGCACTGAAGCTTTCTTT. This translates into CASSLAQGALGTEAFF.

This clone was seen once. The chain carries TRBV19 and TRBJ2-1; D unclear. Germline CDR1 and CDR2: LNHDA and SQIVND (reference sequence). The V gene lost 5 bases and the J gene lost 8 bases, with 13 bases spanning the gap. The CDR3 totals 13 residues. CDR3 sequence reads: CASSRAFPDEQFF. CDR3 nucleotide sequence: TGTGCCAGTAGTCGAGCCTTCCCGGATGAGCAGTTCTTC.

The rearrangement joins TRBV6-1 to TRBJ1-5; D gene ambiguous. V was shortened by 6 bases and J by 7 bases, with 7 bases between the two germline ends. Looked up from germline, CDR1 is MNHNS and CDR2 is SASEGT. The CDR3 runs 11 residues. The CDR3 loop reads CASRSEQPQHF. Here the CDR3 DNA reads TGTGCCAGCAGATCCGAGCAGCCCCAGCATTTT.